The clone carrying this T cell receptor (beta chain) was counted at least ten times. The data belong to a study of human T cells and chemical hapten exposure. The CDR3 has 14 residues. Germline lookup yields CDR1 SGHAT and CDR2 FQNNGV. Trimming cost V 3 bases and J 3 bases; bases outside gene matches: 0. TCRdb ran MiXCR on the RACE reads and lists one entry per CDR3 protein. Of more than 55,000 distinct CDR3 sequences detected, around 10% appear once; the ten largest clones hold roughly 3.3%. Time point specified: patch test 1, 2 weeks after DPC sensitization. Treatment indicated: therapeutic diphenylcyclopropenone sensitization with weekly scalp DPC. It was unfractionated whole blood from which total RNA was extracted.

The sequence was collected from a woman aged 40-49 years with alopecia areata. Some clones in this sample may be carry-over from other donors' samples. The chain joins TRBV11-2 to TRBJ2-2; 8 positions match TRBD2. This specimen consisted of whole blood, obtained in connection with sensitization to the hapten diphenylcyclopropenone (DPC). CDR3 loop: CASSFGGDTGELFF. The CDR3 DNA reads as TGTGCCAGCAGCTTCGGGGGGGACACCGGGGAGCTGTTTTTT.